Following are 15 T cell receptor beta chains from one sample sequenced in a study of blood T cell repertoires in COVID-19. Repertoires were generated with immunoSEQ multiplex PCR, while TCRdb's copy carries only in-frame clones and drops some. The table lists hundreds of thousands of clones, 86% of them singletons. The sequencing input was PBMCs or T cells enriched from blood (not recorded which). The source of these receptors is a woman between 45 and 60 years old in a cohort exposed to, infected with or recovered from COVID-19 (not recorded which).

In nucleotides, the CDR3 is TGCGCCAGCAGATCCTCGGGACACGAGACCCAGTACTTC. Translated, it gives CASRSSGHETQYF. The rearrangement links TRBV10-2 to TRBJ2-5; D is perhaps TRBD1 (6 bases). Germline CDR1 and CDR2: WSHSY and SAAADI. Trimming stripped 6 bases from V and 5 bases from J, with 13 bases between. The CDR3 extends over 13 amino acids.

The V call is TRBV20-1, the J call TRBJ1-2; TRBD1 aligns across 9 bases. The CDR3 extends over 16 amino acids. Looked up from germline, CDR1 is DFQATT and CDR2 is SNEGSKA (reference sequence). V shed 3 bases and J 4 bases; nucleotides not matched to a gene: 12. The CDR3 DNA follows: TGCAGTGCTAGTCCTTTCCGGACAGGGGACCTCTATGGCTACACCTTC. Amino acids: CSASPFRTGDLYGYTF.

This clone was observed once. This sequence joins TRBV19 and TRBJ1-5; D is possibly TRBD1 (6 bases). In germline, CDR1 is LNHDA, CDR2 SQIVND (reference sequence). The V end was cut by 5 bases, the J end by 5 bases, with 13 bases between. CDR3 length equals 14 residues. The CDR3 reads CASSHRDTYQPQHF. In nucleotides, the CDR3 is TGTGCCAGTAGTCATCGGGACACTTATCAGCCCCAGCATTTT. Based on the CDR3 plus reference TRBV19 and TRBJ1-5, the full variable domain is DGGITQSPKYLFRKEGQNVTLSCEQNLNHDAMYWYRQDPGQGLRLIYYSQIVNDFQKGDIAEGYSVSREKKESFPLTVTSAQKNPTAFYLCASSHRDTYQPQHFGDGTRLSIL.

This clone came up once. The chain combines TRBV30 with TRBJ1-5; the match to TRBD1 covers 9 bases. There are 15 residues in the CDR3. J gave up 4 bases and V 4 bases, and 8 bases lay outside the gene matches. Looked up from germline, CDR1 is GTSNPN and CDR2 is SVGIG (reference sequence). For the CDR3, the DNA is TGTGCCTGGACCGGGACAGGGTTGGGAAATCAGCCCCAGCATTTT. It encodes CAWTGTGLGNQPQHF.

The chain recombines TRBV24-1 with TRBJ2-1; 11 nucleotides align to TRBD1. Germline-derived CDR1 and CDR2 are KGHDR and SFDVKD. This CDR3 has 16 residues. V was clipped by 4 bases and J by 4 bases; unmatched bases: 5. CDR3: CATSDRDRGVYNEQFF. CDR3 nucleotides: TGTGCCACCAGTGACCGGGACAGGGGGGTATACAATGAGCAGTTCTTC.

The rearrangement links TRBV10-2 to TRBJ2-5; 7 bases fit TRBD2. Germline trimming cut 7 bases from V and 5 bases from J; bases unmatched to any gene: 10. Germline lookup yields CDR1 WSHSY and CDR2 SAAADI. CDR3 length: 14 amino acids. The CDR3 coding sequence is TGCGCCAGCACTGCCGCTAGCGGAGGGGAGACCCAGTACTTC. Amino acids: CASTAASGGETQYF.

The J gene is TRBJ1-6, the V gene TRBV7-8; 10 bases fit TRBD1. CDR1 is SGHVS and CDR2 is FQNEAQ in the germline V gene. The CDR3 has 14 amino acids. The trim removed 6 bases at V and 9 bases at J, leaving 5 bases unmatched. CDR3 in amino acids: CASSQGQGVSPLHF. The DNA for the CDR3 is TGTGCCAGCAGTCAAGGACAGGGGGTTTCACCCCTCCACTTT.

The gene calls are TRBV4-2 and TRBJ1-3, with D uncertain. Trimming took off 0 bases at V and 2 bases at J, with 17 bases between the two ends. CDR1 is LGHNA and CDR2 is YNFKEQ in the germline V gene. This CDR3 region has 18 residues. The CDR3, as DNA: TGTGCCAGCAGCCAAGAGGCTCTTTGGCGGGGTACTGGAAACACCATATATTTT. It is translated as CASSQEALWRGTGNTIYF.

The gene calls are TRBV28 and TRBJ1-5; 8 bases map to TRBD1. Germline V gene lookup returns CDR1 MDHEN and CDR2 SYDVKM. J lost 6 bases, V lost 5 bases, and 9 bases had no gene match. This CDR3 has 15 residues. CDR3 in amino acids: CASSDSSGGGQPQHF. CDR3 DNA: TGTGCCAGCAGTGATTCCTCAGGGGGCGGTCAGCCCCAGCATTTT.

The V call is TRBV5-4, the J call TRBJ1-4; D is undetermined. Trimming took off 6 bases at V and 6 bases at J, with 9 bases between the two ends. The CDR3 totals 12 residues. The germline CDR1 and CDR2 sequences are SGHNT and YYREEE (reference sequence). The CDR3 nucleotides read TGTGCCAGCAAGGCCGAGGATGAAAAACTGTTTTTT. This encodes CASKAEDEKLFF.

This clone has only one observation. The chain links TRBV7-9 to TRBJ2-2; 8 bases align to TRBD1. CDR3 length: 16 residues. Germline V CDR1 and CDR2: SEHNR, FQNEAQ (reference sequence). V trimming: 1 base; J trimming: 0 bases; junction bases outside the gene matches: 1. CDR3 DNA: TGTGCCAGCAGCTTAGGGACAGGGACGAACACCGGGGAGCTGTTTTTT. Translated: CASSLGTGTNTGELFF.

This chain connects TRBV7-2 to TRBJ2-1; D unclear. CDR3 length: 13 amino acids. Deletions cut 7 bases from V and 6 bases from J, with 13 bases between. The V gene's germline CDR1 is SGHTA and CDR2 FQGNSA. The CDR3 DNA follows: TGTGCCAGCACCACGCTCAGATCCAATGAGCAGTTCTTC. Its translation is CASTTLRSNEQFF.

V gene TRBV6-2 or TRBV6-3 combines with J gene TRBJ1-2; TRBD1 is a possible D gene (6 bases). The germline V gene encodes CDR1 MNHEY and CDR2 SVGEGT. CDR3 length: 14 amino acids. Trimming stripped 2 bases from V and 7 bases from J, with 14 bases between. Written as DNA, the CDR3 is TGTGCCAGCAGTTACACTCGTACAGGGAGTGGCTACACCTTC. Its protein product is CASSYTRTGSGYTF.

J is TRBJ1-5 and V is TRBV6-1; TRBD1 might be the D (6 bases). Germline CDR1 is MNHNS and CDR2 is SASEGT. Trimming left V 3 bases short and J 8 bases short, with 17 bases between. This CDR3 has 15 residues. The CDR3 DNA sequence: TGTGCCAGCAGTGAGATAGGGCAGGGGTTCAAGCCCCAGCATTTT. Its protein product is CASSEIGQGFKPQHF.

The CDR3 coding sequence is TGTGCCAGCAGTCTCGACAGGCCTCGGGCTAACTCTGGAAACACCATATATTTT. Protein product: CASSLDRPRANSGNTIYF. This sequence joins TRBV28 and TRBJ1-3; tentative D call: TRBD1 (6 bases). The CDR3 runs to 18 residues. Trimming removed 5 bases at V and 0 bases at J, with 20 bases between. The germline V gene encodes CDR1 MDHEN and CDR2 SYDVKM.